This is a list of T cell receptor beta chains from one sample in a study of cytomegalovirus exposure and HLA in healthy donors. Assay: immunoSEQ multiplex PCR; the TCRdb copy retains only in-frame clones and omits some. Seen here are 95,000 or so clones, approximately 81% observed once, and the top ten hold approximately 4.2%. Input material: PBMCs. These receptors originate from a woman in her 70s in good health and CMV-seropositive. Both conserved end residues are part of each CDR3. D genes are given only for firm matches. Clone size is given for some rows only: seen once, a few or many times, or a class if the clone is expanded.

V gene: TRBV19
J gene: TRBJ1-3
D gene: TRBD1
clone size: -
CDR3 protein: CASSAGQGKAGNTIYF
CDR3 DNA: TGTGCCAGTAGTGCCGGACAGGGAAAGGCTGGAAACACCATATATTTT

V gene: TRBV5-1
J gene: TRBJ2-7
D gene: TRBD2
clone size: -
CDR3 protein: CASSPAGPGAGAYEQYF
CDR3 DNA: TGCGCCAGCAGCCCAGCTGGGCCTGGAGCGGGGGCATACGAGCAGTACTTC

V gene: TRBV19
J gene: TRBJ2-1
D gene: TRBD1
clone size: -
CDR3 protein: CARETGAGNEQFF
CDR3 DNA: TGTGCCAGGGAGACAGGGGCGGGCAATGAGCAGTTCTTC

V gene: TRBV14
J gene: TRBJ2-5
D gene: TRBD2
clone size: -
CDR3 protein: CASSHGTSGGWKTQYF
CDR3 DNA: TGTGCCAGCAGCCATGGGACTAGCGGAGGCTGGAAGACCCAGTACTTC

V gene: TRBV2
J gene: TRBJ2-1
D gene: -
clone size: -
CDR3 protein: CASSGHYNEQFF
CDR3 DNA: TGTGCCAGCAGTGGACACTACAATGAGCAGTTCTTC

V gene: TRBV5-1
J gene: TRBJ2-7
D gene: TRBD2
clone size: -
CDR3 protein: CASSLDGGYEQYF
CDR3 DNA: TGCGCCAGCAGCTTGGACGGGGGGTACGAGCAGTACTTC

V gene: TRBV23-1
J gene: TRBJ2-7
D gene: TRBD2
clone size: -
CDR3 protein: CASSRRWTGTSGSASYEQYF
CDR3 DNA: TGCGCCAGCAGCAGACGGTGGACAGGGACTAGCGGGAGTGCTTCCTACGAGCAGTACTTC

V gene: TRBV18
J gene: TRBJ1-4
D gene: TRBD1
clone size: once
CDR3 protein: CASSQGQGGYEKLFF
CDR3 DNA: TGTGCCAGCTCACAAGGACAGGGGGGTTATGAAAAACTGTTTTTT

V gene: TRBV7-9
J gene: TRBJ2-2
D gene: TRBD2
clone size: -
CDR3 protein: CASSQPRLAGQNTGELFF
CDR3 DNA: TGTGCCAGCAGCCAACCGAGACTAGCGGGACAGAACACCGGGGAGCTGTTTTTT

V gene: TRBV5-1
J gene: TRBJ2-3
D gene: -
clone size: -
CDR3 protein: CASSLNPGSDTQYF
CDR3 DNA: TGCGCCAGCAGCTTGAATCCGGGATCCGATACGCAGTATTTT

V gene: TRBV19
J gene: TRBJ2-1
D gene: TRBD2
clone size: -
CDR3 protein: CASSLLTSRYNEQFF
CDR3 DNA: TGTGCCAGTAGTCTCCTGACTAGCAGGTACAATGAGCAGTTCTTC

V gene: TRBV28
J gene: TRBJ2-1
D gene: -
clone size: -
CDR3 protein: CASSEPGQPNEQFF
CDR3 DNA: TGTGCCAGCAGTGAACCGGGACAACCGAATGAGCAGTTCTTC

V gene: TRBV7-2
J gene: TRBJ2-7
D gene: -
clone size: -
CDR3 protein: CASSPGYEQYF
CDR3 DNA: TGTGCCAGCAGCCCGGGATACGAGCAGTACTTC

V gene: TRBV4-1
J gene: TRBJ2-2
D gene: TRBD2
clone size: medium-sized
CDR3 protein: CASSQEELAGGVAGELFF
CDR3 DNA: TGCGCCAGCAGCCAAGAGGAGTTAGCGGGAGGTGTGGCCGGGGAGCTGTTTTTT

V gene: TRBV27
J gene: TRBJ2-3
D gene: -
clone size: -
CDR3 protein: CASSTPKSGSTDTQYF
CDR3 DNA: TGTGCCAGCAGTACTCCGAAGAGCGGGAGCACAGATACGCAGTATTTT

V gene: TRBV5-1
J gene: TRBJ2-5
D gene: TRBD2
clone size: -
CDR3 protein: CASSRGLAGVDQQETQYF
CDR3 DNA: TGCGCCAGCAGCAGGGGACTAGCGGGAGTGGATCAGCAAGAGACCCAGTACTTC

V gene: TRBV5-8
J gene: TRBJ1-1
D gene: -
clone size: -
CDR3 protein: CASSWRQGLEAFF
CDR3 DNA: TGTGCCAGCAGCTGGAGGCAGGGGCTCGAAGCTTTCTTT

V gene: TRBV7-2
J gene: TRBJ2-5
D gene: -
clone size: once
CDR3 protein: CASSSQSGTYQETQYF
CDR3 DNA: TGTGCCAGCAGCTCGCAAAGTGGGACATACCAAGAGACCCAGTACTTC

V gene: TRBV27
J gene: TRBJ2-7
D gene: -
clone size: -
CDR3 protein: CASSLGRAHEQYF
CDR3 DNA: TGTGCCAGCAGTTTAGGCAGGGCCCACGAGCAGTACTTC

V gene: TRBV27
J gene: TRBJ2-3
D gene: TRBD2
clone size: -
CDR3 protein: CASSQGLAGPDTQYF
CDR3 DNA: TGTGCCAGCAGTCAGGGACTAGCGGGACCAGATACGCAGTATTTT

V gene: TRBV19
J gene: TRBJ2-3
D gene: -
clone size: -
CDR3 protein: CASTPRGSTDTQYF
CDR3 DNA: TGTGCCAGTACCCCCAGGGGAAGCACAGATACGCAGTATTTT

V gene: TRBV5-6
J gene: TRBJ2-1
D gene: TRBD2
clone size: -
CDR3 protein: CASSGYGRNNEQFF
CDR3 DNA: TGTGCCAGCAGTGGGTACGGGAGGAACAATGAGCAGTTCTTC

V gene: TRBV28
J gene: TRBJ1-1
D gene: -
clone size: few
CDR3 protein: CASRGGIRNTEAFF
CDR3 DNA: TGTGCCAGCCGGGGGGGGATTCGGAACACTGAAGCTTTCTTT